The clone carrying this T cell receptor beta chain was detected a few times. What it recognizes is unknown. This record comes from a study of human T cells and chemical hapten exposure. Study as a whole: The patients were mostly female; they had alopecia areata, totalis or universalis.

Documented time point: patch test 2, 6 weeks after DPC sensitization. This sample's treatment: therapeutic diphenylcyclopropenone sensitization with weekly scalp DPC. The study's findings and limits: Donors were affected by alopecia, so their immune reaction might vary from that of healthy individuals.

Original analysis: Per-sample TCR counts ranged from about 20,000 to 700,000, median around 96,000. MiXCR, run by TCRdb on the RACE reads, gives a single entry per CDR3 protein. The V and J calls reflect TCRdb's pipeline rather than the authors' work. The sample carries a few hundred thousand distinct CDR3 sequences, 6% to 7% recorded once. Trimming cost V 3 bases and J 6 bases, with 11 bases left between them. The CDR3 totals 13 residues. The source of this sequence is a woman between 18 and 29 years old with alopecia areata. Some clones in this sample may be carry-over from other donors' samples. The J gene is TRBJ1-2, the V gene TRBV12-3 or TRBV12-4, with D unclear. Sequencing used whole blood, obtained in connection with sensitization to the hapten diphenylcyclopropenone (DPC). The CDR3 here is CASSFRPADGYTF. The CDR3 DNA sequence: TGTGCCAGCAGTTTTCGTCCGGCAGATGGCTACACCTTC.